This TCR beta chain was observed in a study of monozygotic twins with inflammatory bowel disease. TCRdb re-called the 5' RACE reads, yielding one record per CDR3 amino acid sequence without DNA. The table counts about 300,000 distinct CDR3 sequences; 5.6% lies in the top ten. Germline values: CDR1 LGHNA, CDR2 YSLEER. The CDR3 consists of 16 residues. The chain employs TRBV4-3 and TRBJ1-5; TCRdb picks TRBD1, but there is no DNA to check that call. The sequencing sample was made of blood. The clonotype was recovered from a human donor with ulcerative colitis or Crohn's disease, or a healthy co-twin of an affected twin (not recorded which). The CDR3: CASSQDWSGANQPQHF.